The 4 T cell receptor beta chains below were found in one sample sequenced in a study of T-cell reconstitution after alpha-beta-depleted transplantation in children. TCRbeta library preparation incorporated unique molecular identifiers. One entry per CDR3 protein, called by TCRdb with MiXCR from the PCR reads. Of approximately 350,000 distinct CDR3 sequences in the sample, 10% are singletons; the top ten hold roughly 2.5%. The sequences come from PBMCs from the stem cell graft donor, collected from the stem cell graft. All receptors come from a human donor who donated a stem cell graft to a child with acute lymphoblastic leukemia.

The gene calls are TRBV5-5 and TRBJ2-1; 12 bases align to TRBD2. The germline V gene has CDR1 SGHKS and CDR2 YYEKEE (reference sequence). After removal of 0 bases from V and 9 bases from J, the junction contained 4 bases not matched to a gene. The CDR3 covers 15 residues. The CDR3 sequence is CASSLGLAGVTEQFF. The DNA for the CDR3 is TGTGCCAGCAGCTTGGGACTAGCGGGAGTTACTGAGCAGTTCTTC.

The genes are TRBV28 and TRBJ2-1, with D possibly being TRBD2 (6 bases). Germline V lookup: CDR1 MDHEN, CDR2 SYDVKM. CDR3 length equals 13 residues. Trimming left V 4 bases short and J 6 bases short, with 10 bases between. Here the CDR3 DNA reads TGTGCCAGCAGTTCACTAGCTCCCAATGAGCAGTTCTTC. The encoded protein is CASSSLAPNEQFF.

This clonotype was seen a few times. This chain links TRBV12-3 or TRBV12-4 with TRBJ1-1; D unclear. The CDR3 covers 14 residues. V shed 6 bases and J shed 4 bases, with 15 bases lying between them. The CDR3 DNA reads TGTGCCAGCAGCTCCTTTGGGGAGGGCACTGAAGCTTTCTTT. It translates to CASSSFGEGTEAFF.

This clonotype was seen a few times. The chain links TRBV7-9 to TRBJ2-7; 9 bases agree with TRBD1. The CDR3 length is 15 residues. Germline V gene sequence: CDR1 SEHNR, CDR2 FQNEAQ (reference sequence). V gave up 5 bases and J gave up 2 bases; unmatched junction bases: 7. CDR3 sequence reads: CASSNRDRATYEQYF. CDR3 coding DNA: TGTGCCAGCAGCAACAGGGACAGGGCAACCTACGAGCAGTACTTC.